This TCR beta chain was captured by sequencing in a study of cytomegalovirus exposure and HLA in healthy donors. Broader study findings: Listed as cytomegalovirus-associated were 164 TCR beta chains. A later analysis linked a missense DCLRE1C variant to TCR beta V- and J-gene trimming.

Comments on this clone: Antigen: not known.

In the PCR, 60 Vbeta and 13 Jbeta primers were used. Source study methods: A later analysis counted about 80 million unique TCR beta chains, around 10 million shared. TCRdb's table, derived via immunoSEQ multiplex PCR, lists solely in-frame clones and lacks some. V, J and clone size reflect that table, while D and trimming were determined from the DNA. This sample yields 100,000 to 150,000 clones, of which roughly 88% are seen a single time; more than 1.5% belongs to the top ten. Material for sequencing was PBMCs. The TCR was taken from a boy younger than 18 in good health and CMV-seronegative.

CDR3 loop: CASSPEQGSYNEQFF. The CDR3 DNA reads TGTGCCAGCAGTCCGGAACAGGGATCCTACAATGAGCAGTTCTTC. The rearrangement links TRBV27 to TRBJ2-1; weak D call: TRBD1 (6 bases). Trimming removed 5 bases from V and 1 base from J, with 12 bases in between. This CDR3 comprises 15 residues. Germline-derived CDR1 and CDR2 are MNHEY and SMNVEV (reference sequence).